This T cell receptor beta chain was retrieved from a study of early T cells in non-severe SARS-CoV-2 infection. Study findings and constraints: Lookups in VDJdb leaned toward anti-spike CD8 responses and missed private and CD4 specificities.

Via MiXCR, TCRdb re-called the 5' RACE reads, giving one row per CDR3 protein. Here the sample spans fewer than 40,000 distinct CDR3 sequences, around 4.5% being singletons. This clonotype was detected ten times or more. The antigen is unknown. V lost 1 base to trimming and J lost 9 bases, with 14 bases between them. CDR3 size: 14 residues. Germline CDR1 is SGDLS and CDR2 is YYNGEE. Sample: whole blood. The rearrangement uses TRBV9 and TRBJ1-5; unclear D gene. The source is an adult who was a healthcare worker with PCR-confirmed SARS-CoV-2 infection or an uninfected control (not recorded which). Here the CDR3 DNA reads TGTGCCAGCAGCGTATCGGGCAAAAGCCCGCCCCAGCATTTT. The encoded protein is CASSVSGKSPPQHF. The full variable domain, in which reference TRBV9 and TRBJ1-5 provide the parts outside the CDR3, is DSGVTQTPKHLITATGQRVTLRCSPRSGDLSVYWYQQSLDQGLQFLIQYYNGEERAKGNILERFSAQQFPDLHSELNLSSLELGDSALYFCASSVSGKSPPQHFGDGTRLSIL.